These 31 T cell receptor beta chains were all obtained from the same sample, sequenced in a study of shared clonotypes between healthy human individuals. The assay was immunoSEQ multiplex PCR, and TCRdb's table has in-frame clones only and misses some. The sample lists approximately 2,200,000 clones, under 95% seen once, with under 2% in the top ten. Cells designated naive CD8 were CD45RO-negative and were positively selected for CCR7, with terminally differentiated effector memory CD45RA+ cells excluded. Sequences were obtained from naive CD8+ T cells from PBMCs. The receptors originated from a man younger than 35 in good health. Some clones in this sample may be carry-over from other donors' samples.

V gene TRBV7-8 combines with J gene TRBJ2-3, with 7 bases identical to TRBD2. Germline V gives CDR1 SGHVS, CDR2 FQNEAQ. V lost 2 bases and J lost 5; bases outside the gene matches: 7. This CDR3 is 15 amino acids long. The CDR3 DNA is TGTGCCAGCAGCTTACTGGCGGGAGAGGGAGATACGCAGTATTTT. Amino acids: CASSLLAGEGDTQYF.

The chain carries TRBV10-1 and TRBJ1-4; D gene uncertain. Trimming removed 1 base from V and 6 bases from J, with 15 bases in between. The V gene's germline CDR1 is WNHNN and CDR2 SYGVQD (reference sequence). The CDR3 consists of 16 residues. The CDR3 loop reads CASSEFLEGEDEKLFF. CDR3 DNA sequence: TGCGCCAGCAGTGAGTTTCTTGAGGGCGAGGATGAAAAACTGTTTTTT.

CDR3 loop: CASSSIRGTQYF. As DNA, the CDR3 is TGTGCCAGCAGCAGTATAAGGGGGACCCAGTACTTC. The rearrangement links TRBV21-1 to TRBJ2-5; no DNA check was done on the table's D call, TRBD1. TRBV21-1 is an annotated pseudogene. The CDR3 length is 12 residues.

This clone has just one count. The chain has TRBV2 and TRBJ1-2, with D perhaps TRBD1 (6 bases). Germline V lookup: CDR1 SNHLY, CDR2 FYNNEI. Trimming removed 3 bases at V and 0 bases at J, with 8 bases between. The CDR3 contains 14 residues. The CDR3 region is CASSEGTPNYGYTF. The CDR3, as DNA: TGTGCCAGCAGTGAGGGGACACCTAACTATGGCTACACCTTC.

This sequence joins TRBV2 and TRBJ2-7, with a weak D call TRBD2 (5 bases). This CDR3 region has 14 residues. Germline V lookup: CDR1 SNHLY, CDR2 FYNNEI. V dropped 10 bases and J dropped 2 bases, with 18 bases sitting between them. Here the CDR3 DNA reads TGTGCCAAAGGTCCTCTAGCCAAGCCCTACGAGCAGTACTTC. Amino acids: CAKGPLAKPYEQYF.

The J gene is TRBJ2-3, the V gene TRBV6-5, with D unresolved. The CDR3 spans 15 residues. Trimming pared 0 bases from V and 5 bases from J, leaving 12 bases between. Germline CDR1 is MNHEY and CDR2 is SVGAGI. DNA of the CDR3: TGTGCCAGCAGTTACTCGACCAGGACCGAAGATACGCAGTATTTT. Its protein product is CASSYSTRTEDTQYF.

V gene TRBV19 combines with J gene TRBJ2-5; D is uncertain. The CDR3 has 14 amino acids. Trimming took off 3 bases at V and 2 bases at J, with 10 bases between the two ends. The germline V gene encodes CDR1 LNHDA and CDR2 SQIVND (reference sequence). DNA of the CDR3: TGTGCCAGTAGTATTGGCACAGCACAAGAGACCCAGTACTTC. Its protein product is CASSIGTAQETQYF.

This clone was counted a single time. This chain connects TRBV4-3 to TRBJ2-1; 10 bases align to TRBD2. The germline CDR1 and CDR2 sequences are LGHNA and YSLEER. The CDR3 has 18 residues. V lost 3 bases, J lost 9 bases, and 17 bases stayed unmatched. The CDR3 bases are TGCGCCAGCAGCCACCCCAGGGGAGCGCCTAGCGGGAGTCGTGAGCAGTTCTTC. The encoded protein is CASSHPRGAPSGSREQFF.

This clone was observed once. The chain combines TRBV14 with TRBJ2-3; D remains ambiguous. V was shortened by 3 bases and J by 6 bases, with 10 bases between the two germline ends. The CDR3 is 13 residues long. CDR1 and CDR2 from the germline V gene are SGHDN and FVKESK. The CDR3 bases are TGTGCCAGCAGCCAGACACGGCTCGATACGCAGTATTTT. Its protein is CASSQTRLDTQYF.

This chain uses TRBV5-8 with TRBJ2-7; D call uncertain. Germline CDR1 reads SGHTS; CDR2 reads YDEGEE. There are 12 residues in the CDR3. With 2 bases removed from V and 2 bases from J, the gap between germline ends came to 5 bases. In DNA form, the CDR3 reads TGTGCCAGCAGCTTCACAGCCTACGAGCAGTACTTC. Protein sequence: CASSFTAYEQYF.

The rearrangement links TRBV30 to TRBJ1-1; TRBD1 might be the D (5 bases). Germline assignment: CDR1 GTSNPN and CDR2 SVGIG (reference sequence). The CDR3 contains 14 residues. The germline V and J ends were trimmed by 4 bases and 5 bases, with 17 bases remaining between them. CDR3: CAWTVGRDSTEAFF. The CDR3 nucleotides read TGTGCCTGGACTGTGGGGCGCGATAGTACTGAAGCTTTCTTT.

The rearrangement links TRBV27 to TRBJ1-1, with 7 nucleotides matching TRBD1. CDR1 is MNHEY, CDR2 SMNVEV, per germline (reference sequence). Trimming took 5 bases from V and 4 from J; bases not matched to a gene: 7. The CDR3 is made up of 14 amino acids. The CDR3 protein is CASSTLDRSTEAFF. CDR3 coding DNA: TGTGCCAGCAGTACACTGGACAGGAGCACTGAAGCTTTCTTT.

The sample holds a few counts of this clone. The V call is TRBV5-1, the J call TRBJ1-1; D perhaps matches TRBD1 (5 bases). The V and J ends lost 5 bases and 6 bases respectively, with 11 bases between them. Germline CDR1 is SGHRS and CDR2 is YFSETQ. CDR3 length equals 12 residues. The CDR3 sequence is CASREGTAEAFF. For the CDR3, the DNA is TGCGCCAGCAGAGAGGGGACGGCTGAAGCTTTCTTT.

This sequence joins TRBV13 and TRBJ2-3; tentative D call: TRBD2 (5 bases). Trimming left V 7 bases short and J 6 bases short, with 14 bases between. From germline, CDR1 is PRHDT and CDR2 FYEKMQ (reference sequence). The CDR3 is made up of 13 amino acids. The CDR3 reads CASTWGREDTQYF. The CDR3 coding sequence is TGTGCCAGCACCTGGGGTAGGGAGGATACGCAGTATTTT.

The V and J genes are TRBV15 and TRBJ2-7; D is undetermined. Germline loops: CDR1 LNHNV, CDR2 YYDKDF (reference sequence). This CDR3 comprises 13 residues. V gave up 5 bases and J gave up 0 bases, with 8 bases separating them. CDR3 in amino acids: CATSDSSSYEQYF. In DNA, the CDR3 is TGTGCCACCAGCGACTCCAGCTCCTACGAGCAGTACTTC.

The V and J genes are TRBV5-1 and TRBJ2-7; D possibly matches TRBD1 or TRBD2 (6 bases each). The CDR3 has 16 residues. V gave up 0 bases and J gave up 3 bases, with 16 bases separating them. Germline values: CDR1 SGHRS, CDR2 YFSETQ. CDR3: CASSLDGRGLLYEQYF. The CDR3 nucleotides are TGCGCCAGCAGCTTGGACGGCAGGGGACTTCTCTACGAGCAGTACTTC.

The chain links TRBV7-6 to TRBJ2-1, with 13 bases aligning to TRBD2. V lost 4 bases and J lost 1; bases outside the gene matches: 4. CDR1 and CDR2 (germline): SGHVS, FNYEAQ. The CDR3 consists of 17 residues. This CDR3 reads CASSSWTSGSSYNEQFF. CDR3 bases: TGTGCCAGCAGCTCTTGGACTAGCGGGAGTTCCTACAATGAGCAGTTCTTC.

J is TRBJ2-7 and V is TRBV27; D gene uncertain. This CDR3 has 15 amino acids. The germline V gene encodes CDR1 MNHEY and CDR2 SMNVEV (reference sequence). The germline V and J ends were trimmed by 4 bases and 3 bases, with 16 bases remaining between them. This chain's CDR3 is CASSSGVFGDYEQYF. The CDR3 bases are TGTGCCAGCAGTTCCGGAGTGTTTGGGGACTACGAGCAGTACTTC.

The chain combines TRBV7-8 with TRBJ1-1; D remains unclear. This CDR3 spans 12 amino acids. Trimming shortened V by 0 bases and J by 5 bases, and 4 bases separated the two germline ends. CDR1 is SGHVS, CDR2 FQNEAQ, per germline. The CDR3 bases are TGTGCCAGCAGCTTAGCATCAACTGAAGCTTTCTTT. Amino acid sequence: CASSLASTEAFF.

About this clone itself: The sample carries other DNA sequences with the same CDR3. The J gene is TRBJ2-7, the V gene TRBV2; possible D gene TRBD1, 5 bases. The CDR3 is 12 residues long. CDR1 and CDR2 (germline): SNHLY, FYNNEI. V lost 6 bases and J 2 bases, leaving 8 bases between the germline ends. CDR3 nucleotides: TGTGCCAGCAGGGGCAGGGCCTACGAGCAGTACTTC. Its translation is CASRGRAYEQYF.

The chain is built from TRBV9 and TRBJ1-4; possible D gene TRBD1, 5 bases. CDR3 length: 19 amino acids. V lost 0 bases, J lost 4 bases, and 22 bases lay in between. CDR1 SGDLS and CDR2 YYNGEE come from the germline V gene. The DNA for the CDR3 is TGTGCCAGCAGCGTAGGAGGGGACGGCTCGGGCGGATATAATGAAAAACTGTTTTTT. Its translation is CASSVGGDGSGGYNEKLFF.

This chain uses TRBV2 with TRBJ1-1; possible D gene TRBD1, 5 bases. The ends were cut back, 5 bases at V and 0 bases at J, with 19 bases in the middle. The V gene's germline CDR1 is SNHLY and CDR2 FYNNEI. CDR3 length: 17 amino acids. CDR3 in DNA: TGTGCCAGCAGTCCAGAGGACGGGGGTTGGGTGAACACTGAAGCTTTCTTT. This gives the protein CASSPEDGGWVNTEAFF.

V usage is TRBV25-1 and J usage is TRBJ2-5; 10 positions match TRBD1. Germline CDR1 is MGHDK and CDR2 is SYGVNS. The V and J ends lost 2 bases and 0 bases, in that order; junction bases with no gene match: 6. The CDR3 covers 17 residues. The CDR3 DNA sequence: TGTGCCAGCAGTGAAACAGGGACAGGGGTGTACCAAGAGACCCAGTACTTC. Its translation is CASSETGTGVYQETQYF.

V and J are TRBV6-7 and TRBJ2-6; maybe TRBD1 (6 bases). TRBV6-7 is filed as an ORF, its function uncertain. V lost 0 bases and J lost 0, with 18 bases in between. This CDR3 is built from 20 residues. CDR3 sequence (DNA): TGTGCCAGCAGTTACTCGACGGACAGACCTAGAAACTCTGGGGCCAACGTCCTGACTTTC. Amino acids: CASSYSTDRPRNSGANVLTF.

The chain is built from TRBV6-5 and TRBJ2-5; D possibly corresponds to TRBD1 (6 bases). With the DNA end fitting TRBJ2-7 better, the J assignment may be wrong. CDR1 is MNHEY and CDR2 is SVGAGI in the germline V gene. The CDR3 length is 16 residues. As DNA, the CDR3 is TGTGCCAGCAGTTACTCGACGGGACATGTAAACTACGAGCAGTACTTC. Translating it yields CASSYSTGHVNYEQYF.

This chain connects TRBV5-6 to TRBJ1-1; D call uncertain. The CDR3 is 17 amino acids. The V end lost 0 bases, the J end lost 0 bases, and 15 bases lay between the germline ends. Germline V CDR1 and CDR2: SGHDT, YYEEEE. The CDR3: CASSLVFGEGMNTEAFF. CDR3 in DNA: TGTGCCAGCAGCTTGGTCTTCGGCGAGGGTATGAACACTGAAGCTTTCTTT.

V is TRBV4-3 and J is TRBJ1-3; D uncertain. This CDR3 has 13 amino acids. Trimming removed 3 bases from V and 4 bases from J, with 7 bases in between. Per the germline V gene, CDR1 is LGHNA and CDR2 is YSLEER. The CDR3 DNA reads TGCGCCAGCAGCCAGGCACCCGGAAACACCATATATTTT. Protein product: CASSQAPGNTIYF.

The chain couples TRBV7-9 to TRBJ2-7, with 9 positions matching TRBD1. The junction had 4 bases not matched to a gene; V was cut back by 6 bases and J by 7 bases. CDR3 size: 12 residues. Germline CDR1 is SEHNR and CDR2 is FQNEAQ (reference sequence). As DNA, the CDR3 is TGTGCCAGCAGGACAGGGGGTGGGGAGCAGTACTTC. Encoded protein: CASRTGGGEQYF. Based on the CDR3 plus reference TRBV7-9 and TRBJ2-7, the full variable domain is DTGVSQNPRHKITKRGQNVTFRCDPISEHNRLYWYRQTLGQGPEFLTYFQNEAQLEKSRLLSDRFSAERPKGSFSTLEIQRTEQGDSAMYLCASRTGGGEQYFGPGTRLTVT.

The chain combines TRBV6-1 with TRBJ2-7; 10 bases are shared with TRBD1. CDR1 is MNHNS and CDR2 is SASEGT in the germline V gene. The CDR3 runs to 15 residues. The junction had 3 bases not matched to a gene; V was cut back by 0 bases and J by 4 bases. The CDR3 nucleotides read TGTGCCAGCAGTGAAGCTGCGGGACAGGGGTACGAGCAGTACTTC. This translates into CASSEAAGQGYEQYF.

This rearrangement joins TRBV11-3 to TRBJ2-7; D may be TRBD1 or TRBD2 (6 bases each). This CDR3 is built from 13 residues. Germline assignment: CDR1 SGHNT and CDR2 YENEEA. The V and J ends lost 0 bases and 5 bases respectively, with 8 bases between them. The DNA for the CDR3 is TGTGCCAGCAGCTTAGACGGGGGCAACGAGCAGTACTTC. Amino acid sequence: CASSLDGGNEQYF.

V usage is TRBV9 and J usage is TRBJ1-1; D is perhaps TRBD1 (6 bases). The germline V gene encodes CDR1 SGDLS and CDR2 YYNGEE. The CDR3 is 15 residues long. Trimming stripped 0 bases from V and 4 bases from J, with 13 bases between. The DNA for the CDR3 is TGTGCCAGCAGCGTAGTACAGGGAAGATTCACTGAAGCTTTCTTT. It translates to CASSVVQGRFTEAFF.